Below, 14 T cell receptor beta chains from the same sample are listed, as sequenced in a study of T cells in localized non-small cell lung cancer. Repertoires were generated with immunoSEQ multiplex PCR, while TCRdb's copy carries only in-frame clones and drops some. The sample contains approximately 30,000 clones, around 90% of which appear only once. The sequences come from peripheral blood mononuclear cells, collected before any cancer treatment. These receptors came from a man aged 35 to 69 with stage III lung adenocarcinoma.

J is TRBJ2-3 and V is TRBV7-9, with D possibly TRBD1 on 5 matching bases. CDR3 length equals 15 residues. CDR1 is SEHNR, CDR2 FQNEAQ, per germline (reference sequence). V gave up 0 bases and J gave up 4 bases, with 11 bases separating them. CDR3 loop: CASSLASQGSDTQYF. CDR3 in DNA: TGTGCCAGCAGCTTAGCAAGCCAGGGTTCAGATACGCAGTATTTT.

V usage is TRBV6-4 and J usage is TRBJ1-5, with D unresolved. The germline V gene has CDR1 MRHNA and CDR2 SNTAGT. This CDR3 region has 14 residues. Trimming left V 3 bases short and J 0 bases short, with 6 bases between. CDR3 in DNA: TGTGCCAGCAGTGAGTATTATAGCAATCAGCCCCAGCATTTT. It yields the protein CASSEYYSNQPQHF.

The rearrangement joins TRBV7-2 to TRBJ1-6, with 8 bases identical to TRBD1. V shed 4 bases, J shed 3 bases, and the junction held 8 bases outside the gene matches. The germline V gene encodes CDR1 SGHTA and CDR2 FQGNSA. This CDR3 has 17 amino acids. CDR3 DNA: TGTGCCAGCAGCTCACAGGGGGGACAGCTCTATAATTCACCCCTCCACTTT. Translating gives CASSSQGGQLYNSPLHF.

The V call is TRBV5-1, the J call TRBJ1-4, with 9 bases that match TRBD1. V was pared by 6 bases and J by 5 bases, with 5 bases of the junction left unmatched. The CDR3 runs to 14 residues. CDR1 SGHRS and CDR2 YFSETQ come from the germline V gene. The CDR3 DNA follows: TGCGCCAGCACAGGACAGGGGAAAAATGAAAAACTGTTTTTT. Its translation is CASTGQGKNEKLFF.

This clone was seen just once. V is TRBV9 and J is TRBJ1-1; 8 nucleotides align to TRBD1. CDR1 SGDLS and CDR2 YYNGEE come from the germline V gene. This CDR3 comprises 14 residues. V gave up 5 bases and J gave up 14 bases; unmatched junction bases: 17. The CDR3 reads CASSTSPIGTGSFF. The CDR3 DNA is TGTGCCAGCAGTACCTCCCCTATAGGGACAGGTTCCTTCTTT.

The chain links TRBV4-1 to TRBJ2-1; perhaps TRBD2 as D (5 bases). Germline V CDR1 and CDR2: MGHRA, YSYEKL. Trimming left V 0 bases short and J 2 bases short, with 11 bases between. The CDR3 has 16 residues. The CDR3 spells CASSQEEGSAYNEQFF. The CDR3 nucleotides read TGCGCCAGCAGCCAAGAAGAGGGAAGTGCCTACAATGAGCAGTTCTTC.

The chain uses TRBV18 and TRBJ2-5, with D possibly TRBD1 on 5 matching bases. The CDR3 has 16 residues. Trimming removed 3 bases at V and 2 bases at J, with 16 bases between. Germline values: CDR1 KGHSH, CDR2 LQKENI. Here the CDR3 DNA reads TGTGCCAGCTCACCCTTTCGGCCAGGGAAACAAGAGACCCAGTACTTC. This encodes CASSPFRPGKQETQYF.

This chain links TRBV29-1 with TRBJ1-2, with 8 bases aligning to TRBD1. This CDR3 has 15 residues. After removal of 5 bases from V and 5 bases from J, the junction contained 13 bases not matched to a gene. Germline CDR1 is SQVTM and CDR2 is ANQGSEA. The CDR3 here is CSVQEPTGGRYGYTF. CDR3 bases: TGCAGCGTTCAGGAACCTACAGGGGGGAGGTATGGCTACACCTTC.

CDR3: CASSAERGNYGYTF. DNA for the CDR3: TGTGCCAGCAGCGCCGAGCGGGGTAACTATGGCTACACCTTC. The chain combines TRBV6-1 with TRBJ1-2; unclear D gene. This CDR3 spans 14 amino acids. Deletions cut 6 bases from V and 1 base from J, with 12 bases between. Germline CDR1 is MNHNS and CDR2 is SASEGT.

The chain uses TRBV4-1 and TRBJ2-2, with TRBD1 as a possible D gene (5 bases). The CDR3 sequence is 16 residues long. Trimming pared 1 base from V and 0 bases from J, leaving 9 bases between. Germline assignment: CDR1 MGHRA and CDR2 YSYEKL. The CDR3 region is CASSQGARANTGELFF. In nucleotides, the CDR3 is TGCGCCAGCAGCCAAGGGGCCAGGGCGAACACCGGGGAGCTGTTTTTT.

The J gene is TRBJ2-1, the V gene TRBV4-1; no clear D gene. This CDR3 spans 17 amino acids. Per the germline V gene, CDR1 is MGHRA and CDR2 is YSYEKL. The ends were cut back, 2 bases at V and 2 bases at J, with 16 bases in the middle. CDR3 in DNA: TGCGCCAGCAGCCAACTCGATATGGGGTTCACCTACAATGAGCAGTTCTTC. Residues: CASSQLDMGFTYNEQFF.

The chain employs TRBV5-5 and TRBJ1-1; D gene uncertain. CDR1 is SGHKS, CDR2 YYEKEE, per germline (reference sequence). This CDR3 is built from 16 residues. V lost 0 bases, J lost 1 base, and 13 bases lay in between. CDR3 nucleotides: TGTGCCAGCAGCTTGGCCAGTGGGCTCCGGAACACTGAAGCTTTCTTT. Translated, it gives CASSLASGLRNTEAFF. Full variable domain (rest looked up from reference TRBV5-5 and TRBJ1-1): DAGVTQSPTHLIKTRGQQVTLRCSPISGHKSVSWYQQVLGQGPQFIFQYYEKEERGRGNFPDRFSARQFPNYSSELNVNALLLGDSALYLCASSLASGLRNTEAFFGQGTRLTVV.

The chain couples TRBV25-1 to TRBJ1-5; D is undetermined. V lost 4 bases to trimming and J lost 8 bases, with 9 bases between them. Germline-derived CDR1 and CDR2 are MGHDK and SYGVNS. The CDR3 runs to 12 residues. The CDR3 DNA reads as TGTGCCAGCAGTGGTTTTGGGGAGCCCCAGCATTTT. Translated: CASSGFGEPQHF.

This clone was picked up one time. The DNA for the CDR3 is TGTGCCAGCACCCAGACCACCTTGGCGGGGGAGCTGTTTTTT. Translating gives CASTQTTLAGELFF. The chain employs TRBV7-6 and TRBJ2-2; D remains unclear. Germline CDR1 and CDR2: SGHVS and FNYEAQ. V was shortened by 7 bases and J by 8 bases, with 17 bases between the two germline ends. This CDR3 is 14 amino acids long.